The next 21 T cell receptor beta chains were all read from a single sample in a study of glioma-infiltrating T cells after dendritic cell vaccination. TCRdb's copy holds only in-frame clones and misses some; the assay was immunoSEQ multiplex PCR. The sample contains under 100,000 clones, under 90% of which appear only once. The sequences come from blood, collected before dendritic cell vaccination. These receptors originate from a human donor with glioblastoma.

Of note for this clone: Additional DNA sequences in this sample encode the identical CDR3. The gene calls are TRBV28 and TRBJ1-1, with TRBD1 as a possible D gene (5 bases). From germline, CDR1 is MDHEN and CDR2 SYDVKM. Trimming stripped 5 bases from V and 4 bases from J, with 8 bases between. The CDR3 consists of 12 residues. The CDR3 sequence: CASSRGITEAFF. DNA of the CDR3: TGTGCCAGCAGTAGGGGCATCACTGAAGCTTTCTTT.

This chain links TRBV6-6 with TRBJ2-7; a possible D gene is TRBD1 (6 bases). Germline CDR1 MNHNY, CDR2 SVGAGI (reference sequence). CDR3 length: 14 amino acids. Trimming removed 6 bases at V and 2 bases at J, with 14 bases between. The CDR3 is CASRRGQTTYEQYF. Written as DNA, the CDR3 is TGTGCCAGCAGGCGAGGACAGACAACCTACGAGCAGTACTTC.

The chain uses TRBV7-9 and TRBJ2-1, with D possibly TRBD2 on 5 matching bases. The length of the CDR3 is 12 residues. Deletions cut 11 bases from V and 5 bases from J, with 13 bases between. From germline, CDR1 is SEHNR and CDR2 FQNEAQ (reference sequence). The CDR3 loop is CAGRVGNNEQFF. The CDR3 DNA is TGTGCCGGCCGTGTCGGGAACAATGAGCAGTTCTTC.

The chain carries TRBV19 and TRBJ1-2; a weak D match, TRBD1 (5 bases). V was cut by 5 bases and J by 1 base, with 14 bases left in between. CDR1 and CDR2 from the germline V gene are LNHDA and SQIVND (reference sequence). The CDR3 is 15 residues long. The CDR3 nucleotides are TGTGCCAGTAGTGGCGAGATCAGGGATAACTATGGCTACACCTTC. Its translation: CASSGEIRDNYGYTF. The full variable domain, its missing parts supplied by reference TRBV19 and TRBJ1-2, is DGGITQSPKYLFRKEGQNVTLSCEQNLNHDAMYWYRQDPGQGLRLIYYSQIVNDFQKGDIAEGYSVSREKKESFPLTVTSAQKNPTAFYLCASSGEIRDNYGYTFGSGTRLTVV.

The chain couples TRBV5-8 to TRBJ2-7; D is perhaps TRBD1 (5 bases). V lost 6 bases to trimming and J lost 2 bases, with 12 bases between them. Germline V gene lookup returns CDR1 SGHTS and CDR2 YDEGEE. The CDR3 covers 13 residues. Written as DNA, the CDR3 is TGTGCCAGCACCTCAAGGGGAACCTACGAGCAGTACTTC. As protein: CASTSRGTYEQYF.

This clone turned up a few times. The gene calls are TRBV27 and TRBJ1-6; the D is unclear. Germline CDR1 is MNHEY and CDR2 is SMNVEV (reference sequence). The CDR3 is made up of 14 amino acids. The germline V and J ends were trimmed by 8 bases and 4 bases, with 12 bases remaining between them. The CDR3 DNA follows: TGTGCCAGCGGACCGGGGTTGTATAATTCACCCCTCCACTTT. Its translation is CASGPGLYNSPLHF.

This clone has just one count. This chain links TRBV5-4 with TRBJ2-7; D perhaps matches TRBD2 (7 bases). V lost 4 bases and J lost 6, with 17 bases in between. The CDR3 totals 14 residues. Per the germline V gene, CDR1 is SGHNT and CDR2 is YYREEE (reference sequence). The CDR3 DNA sequence: TGTGCCAGCAGCGTGTTCCCAGGGGAGGGCGAGCAGTACTTC. This translates into CASSVFPGEGEQYF.

The rearrangement uses TRBV5-1 and TRBJ2-1, with TRBD2 identical over 9 bases. Germline V gene data show CDR1 as SGHRS and CDR2 as YFSETQ. The CDR3 is 15 amino acids. V lost 6 bases, J lost 7 bases, and 11 bases stayed unmatched. CDR3 protein: CASTLAGDSVNEQFF. CDR3 in DNA: TGCGCCAGCACATTAGCGGGAGATTCTGTGAATGAGCAGTTCTTC.

The chain carries TRBV19 and TRBJ2-3; 11 bases align to TRBD2. The CDR3 is made up of 17 amino acids. Germline V gene sequence: CDR1 LNHDA, CDR2 SQIVND (reference sequence). V was pared by 4 bases and J by 2 bases, with 8 bases of the junction left unmatched. CDR3 nucleotides: TGTGCCAGTAGTACAAAACCGGGACTAGCGGCCACAGATACGCAGTATTTT. It yields the protein CASSTKPGLAATDTQYF.

This clone was counted only a few times. The V and J genes are TRBV6-1 and TRBJ1-1; 7 bases fit TRBD1. The CDR3 sequence is 13 residues long. Germline loops: CDR1 MNHNS, CDR2 SASEGT. After removal of 8 bases from V and 1 base from J, the junction contained 4 bases not matched to a gene. CDR3 protein: CASGGQPNTEAFF. CDR3 DNA sequence: TGTGCCAGCGGGGGACAGCCGAACACTGAAGCTTTCTTT.

DNA of the CDR3: TGTGCCAGCAGTGTAACGCGGGAGGGCCTCCGGTTCTTC. It is translated as CASSVTREGLRFF. The chain links TRBV6-1 to TRBJ2-1, with 9 nucleotides matching TRBD2. J was trimmed by 15 bases and V by 4 bases; bases with no gene match: 10. CDR3 length: 13 amino acids. Germline V gene sequence: CDR1 MNHNS, CDR2 SASEGT.

The chain carries TRBV6-1 and TRBJ2-7; 11 nucleotides align to TRBD1. Germline values: CDR1 MNHNS, CDR2 SASEGT. The J segment lost 3 bases and the V segment lost 4 bases, leaving 8 bases of the junction unmatched. The CDR3 spans 16 residues. The CDR3 region is CASSALTGTGGYEQYF. In DNA, the CDR3 is TGTGCCAGCAGTGCTCTAACCGGGACAGGGGGCTACGAGCAGTACTTC.

The chain is built from TRBV9 and TRBJ2-3, with 9 positions matching TRBD2. Germline V gives CDR1 SGDLS, CDR2 YYNGEE. Germline trimming cut 3 bases from V and 7 bases from J; bases unmatched to any gene: 9. The CDR3 sequence is 15 residues long. Written as DNA, the CDR3 is TGTGCCAGCAGCGGCCGGGCGGGAGGGCCATATACGCAGTATTTT. This translates into CASSGRAGGPYTQYF.

This chain joins TRBV7-8 and TRBJ1-2, with 7 bases fitting TRBD1. This CDR3 is 15 amino acids long. V trimming: 1 base; J trimming: 3 bases; junction bases outside the gene matches: 5. Germline V gene sequence: CDR1 SGHVS, CDR2 FQNEAQ. The CDR3 nucleotides are TGTGCCAGCAGCTTAGGCGAAGGGGGCCACTATGGCTACACCTTC. As protein: CASSLGEGGHYGYTF.

This chain joins TRBV7-2 and TRBJ2-7, with D possibly matching TRBD2 (6 bases). The CDR3 has 13 amino acids. Looked up from germline, CDR1 is SGHTA and CDR2 is FQGNSA. The V end was cut by 4 bases, the J end by 3 bases, with 10 bases between. The CDR3 bases are TGTGCCAGCAGCTGGGACGGGAGCTACGAGCAGTACTTC. Amino acid sequence: CASSWDGSYEQYF.

The chain has TRBV14 and TRBJ2-1; 7 nucleotides match TRBD2. Germline V gene data show CDR1 as SGHDN and CDR2 as FVKESK. V dropped 1 base and J dropped 0; count of bases not matched to a gene: 0. The length of the CDR3 is 15 residues. The CDR3 DNA reads as TGTGCCAGCAGCCAAGGCGGGAGCTCCTACAATGAGCAGTTCTTC. It specifies CASSQGGSSYNEQFF. The full variable domain, rest sourced from reference TRBV14 and TRBJ2-1, is EAGVTQFPSHSVIEKGQTVTLRCDPISGHDNLYWYRRVMGKEIKFLLHFVKESKQDESGMPNNRFLAERTGGTYSTLKVQPAELEDSGVYFCASSQGGSSYNEQFFGPGTRLTVL.

The chain carries TRBV11-2 and TRBJ2-6, with TRBD1 identical over 7 bases. Germline V gene sequence: CDR1 SGHAT, CDR2 FQNNGV. There are 19 residues in the CDR3. J gave up 2 bases and V 0 bases, and 10 bases lay outside the gene matches. In nucleotides, the CDR3 is TGTGCCAGCAGCTTAGATAGTACAGGGGCCCACACTGGGGCCAACGTCCTGACTTTC. Protein sequence: CASSLDSTGAHTGANVLTF.

The rearrangement joins TRBV6-5 to TRBJ2-1; tentatively, D is TRBD2 (6 bases). The CDR3 runs 16 residues. The germline V and J ends were trimmed by 2 bases and 5 bases, with 16 bases remaining between them. Germline CDR1 MNHEY, CDR2 SVGAGI. CDR3: CASSYPGLLGHNEQFF. DNA for the CDR3: TGTGCCAGCAGTTACCCGGGACTCCTCGGGCACAATGAGCAGTTCTTC.

The rearrangement joins TRBV6-5 to TRBJ1-1, with 7 nucleotides matching TRBD1. This CDR3 region has 16 residues. Germline assignment: CDR1 MNHEY and CDR2 SVGAGI. The J segment lost 1 base and the V segment lost 2 bases, leaving 7 bases of the junction unmatched. CDR3 nucleotide sequence: TGTGCCAGCAGTTACAGGGGGCGAAATTCGAACACTGAAGCTTTCTTT. Its translation is CASSYRGRNSNTEAFF.

This clone was detected once. This same CDR3 is encoded by further DNA sequences in the sample. The rearrangement joins TRBV5-1 to TRBJ1-2; 11 bases agree with TRBD1. The CDR3 runs to 15 residues. After removal of 0 bases from V and 4 bases from J, the junction contained 2 bases not matched to a gene. Germline V gene lookup returns CDR1 SGHRS and CDR2 YFSETQ. In DNA form, the CDR3 reads TGCGCCAGCAGCTTGGGTGGACAGGGGGCCTATGGCTACACCTTC. Its translation: CASSLGGQGAYGYTF.

V usage is TRBV6-5 and J usage is TRBJ1-1, with D maybe TRBD1 (5 bases). Germline V gene data show CDR1 as MNHEY and CDR2 as SVGAGI. V dropped 2 bases and J dropped 1 base, with 14 bases sitting between them. CDR3 length: 16 residues. In nucleotides, the CDR3 is TGTGCCAGCAGTTACAATCAGGGTTTATGGAACACTGAAGCTTTCTTT. Protein: CASSYNQGLWNTEAFF.